This T cell receptor (beta chain) was retrieved from a study of blood T cells in healthy people across ages. Alongside a J-beta primer mix, a sample-barcoded 5' primer served in a second PCR lasting about 7 to 11 cycles. TCRdb reanalysed the 5' RACE reads using MiXCR and keeps one entry per CDR3 protein. Of more than 750,000 distinct CDR3 sequences listed, 25% to 35% are singletons. In germline, CDR1 is MNHEY, CDR2 SVGEGT. V was trimmed by 10 bases and J by 4 bases, leaving 20 bases between them. The CDR3 length is 14 residues. These same records also appear under a second study, on T cells of mothers and their children. As that report states: Nobody spotted any persistent microchimeric T cell clones.

The V call is TRBV6-2 or TRBV6-3, the J call TRBJ2-7, with D uncertain. The clonotype comes from a woman aged 40 to 50 in good health. The specimen sequenced was blood. The CDR3, as DNA: TGTGCCACCCAAGGCCAAGAAGTAAGATACGAGCAGTACTTC. Amino acids: CATQGQEVRYEQYF.